The 26 T cell receptor beta chains reported below all come from one sample, sequenced in a study of response to subunit inactivated influenza vaccine (dated by TCRdb to between 2018 and 2020). Preparation of the library involved RT-PCR. The sample was run on an Illumina HiSeq 2500. TCRdb trimmed public reads at Q25 via fastp, called clones via MiXCR and kept in-frame beta chains. Identical CDR3 proteins give one entry, which carries the most common genes and DNA. The sample table holds 860,000 or so distinct CDR3 sequences, of which around 20% were seen once. The ten largest clones capture roughly a tenth of the sample. The sequencing used PBMCs from blood, collected about 5 days after vaccination. The source is a middle-aged man who received an inactivated influenza vaccine. Donor details come from another sample of the same person, matched by shared clones.

This clonotype was detected only once. The genes are TRBV6-2 or TRBV6-3 and TRBJ2-1, with 12 bases identical to TRBD2. The CDR3 is 16 residues long. Germline values: CDR1 MNHEY, CDR2 SVGEGT. V was clipped by 6 bases and J by 1 base; unmatched bases: 4. The CDR3 coding sequence is TGTGCCAGCAGAGGACTAGCGGGGCAATCCTACAATGAGCAGTTCTTC. Its protein is CASRGLAGQSYNEQFF.

This clonotype has only a few counts. This chain uses TRBV10-3 with TRBJ2-1; D not resolved. The V gene's germline CDR1 is ENHRY and CDR2 SYGVKD. Trimming left V 0 bases short and J 9 bases short, with 18 bases between. This CDR3 region has 16 residues. The CDR3 DNA reads as TGTGCCATCAGTGAGTCGACCTCCGTTGGGTTAGGTGAGCAGTTCTTC. Translating it yields CAISESTSVGLGEQFF.

The gene calls are TRBV7-2 and TRBJ2-5; D may be TRBD1 (6 bases). The CDR3 contains 14 residues. Per the germline V gene, CDR1 is SGHTA and CDR2 is FQGNSA. The V end lost 2 bases, the J end lost 5 bases, and 12 bases lay between the germline ends. The CDR3 DNA follows: TGTGCCAGCAGCTTAAATCTGCAGGGGGAGACCCAGTACTTC. It yields the protein CASSLNLQGETQYF.

The chain employs TRBV7-9 and TRBJ1-2, with 7 bases matching TRBD1. Losses at the gene ends were 4 bases for V and 4 bases for J; bases not matched to a gene: 12. This CDR3 has 16 amino acids. Germline V gives CDR1 SEHNR, CDR2 FQNEAQ (reference sequence). Here the CDR3 DNA reads TGTGCCAGCAGCTCCGTTAGGGGGCGCGGAGGCTATGGCTACACCTTC. This codes for CASSSVRGRGGYGYTF.

This clonotype showed up many times. The chain links TRBV9 to TRBJ2-1, with D hard to call. CDR3 length equals 16 residues. Germline V gene sequence: CDR1 SGDLS, CDR2 YYNGEE. The ends were cut back, 4 bases at V and 6 bases at J, with 20 bases in the middle. The CDR3 is CASSPQRLLKGNEQFF. The CDR3 DNA sequence: TGTGCCAGCAGCCCACAGAGACTCCTTAAGGGCAATGAGCAGTTCTTC.

This clonotype was detected only a few times. The CDR3, as DNA: TGCAGCGTACGCAGGACGGGATTCCAAGAGACCCAGTACTTC. Encoded protein: CSVRRTGFQETQYF. The genes are TRBV29-1 and TRBJ2-5, with D perhaps matching TRBD2 (5 bases). The CDR3 extends over 14 amino acids. Between the trimmed V and J ends, which lost 6 bases and 1 base, there was a span of 15 bases. The germline CDR1 and CDR2 sequences are SQVTM and ANQGSEA.

This clonotype was counted at least ten times. This chain connects TRBV5-1 to TRBJ1-1; TRBD1 matches 9 bases. J lost 9 bases, V lost 4 bases, and 16 bases had no gene match. Germline V gene data show CDR1 as SGHRS and CDR2 as YFSETQ. The CDR3 has 16 amino acids. CDR3 in amino acids: CASSPPGQGAVRQAFF. The CDR3 DNA is TGCGCCAGCAGCCCGCCGGGACAGGGCGCGGTCCGACAAGCTTTCTTT.

V is TRBV12-3 or TRBV12-4 and J is TRBJ2-1; either TRBD1 or TRBD2 may supply D (5 bases each). With 5 bases removed from V and 4 bases from J, the gap between germline ends came to 12 bases. The CDR3 is 14 amino acids. The chain's CDR3 is CASSTIGAYNEQFF. The DNA of the CDR3 is TGTGCCAGCAGTACTATCGGGGCTTACAATGAGCAGTTCTTC.

The chain links TRBV28 to TRBJ1-2; possible D gene TRBD1, 6 bases. Germline CDR1 MDHEN, CDR2 SYDVKM. The CDR3 has 14 residues. Trimming removed 3 bases at V and 1 base at J, with 9 bases between. CDR3 in amino acids: CASSLGADNYGYTF. The CDR3 DNA reads TGTGCCAGCAGTTTGGGGGCGGATAACTATGGCTACACCTTC.

This clonotype was seen a handful of times. The chain employs TRBV11-2 and TRBJ2-1, with D possibly matching TRBD1 (6 bases). From germline, CDR1 is SGHAT and CDR2 FQNNGV. The germline V and J ends were trimmed by 5 bases and 9 bases, with 20 bases remaining between them. The CDR3 has 15 residues. This CDR3 is CASSQTQGRKAEQFF. The CDR3 region has the DNA TGTGCCAGCAGCCAGACACAGGGACGAAAGGCTGAGCAGTTCTTC. The complete variable domain, with remaining parts taken from reference TRBV11-2 and TRBJ2-1, reads EAGVAQSPRYKIIEKRQSVAFWCNPISGHATLYWYQQILGQGPKLLIQFQNNGVVDDSQLPKDRFSAERLKGVDSTLKIQPAKLEDSAVYLCASSQTQGRKAEQFFGPGTRLTVL.

This chain connects TRBV7-2 to TRBJ2-1; 8 bases agree with TRBD2. V dropped 5 bases and J dropped 6; count of bases not matched to a gene: 9. Per germline, CDR1 SGHTA and CDR2 FQGNSA. This CDR3 is built from 15 residues. CDR3 in amino acids: CASSVSGSLLNEQFF. For the CDR3, the DNA is TGTGCCAGCAGCGTAAGCGGGAGTTTGCTCAATGAGCAGTTCTTC.

The chain employs TRBV12-3 or TRBV12-4 and TRBJ1-1; the D gene is possibly TRBD1 (5 bases). The V and J ends lost 6 bases and 10 bases respectively, with 15 bases between them. The CDR3 is 12 amino acids. The CDR3, as DNA: TGTGCCAGCAGACAACCAGGGTCTCCAGCTTTCTTT. This encodes CASRQPGSPAFF.

V gene TRBV7-2 combines with J gene TRBJ2-3; D unresolved. The CDR3 covers 16 residues. Deletions cut 4 bases from V and 0 bases from J, with 14 bases between. Germline V gene sequence: CDR1 SGHTA, CDR2 FQGNSA. The CDR3 region is CASSYEYPLSTDTQYF. The CDR3 nucleotides are TGTGCCAGCAGCTACGAATACCCTCTAAGCACAGATACGCAGTATTTT.

V and J are TRBV5-1 and TRBJ2-1, with 7 bases matching TRBD2. The ends lost 4 bases at V and 0 bases at J; junction bases unmatched: 16. Germline CDR1 is SGHRS and CDR2 is YFSETQ. The CDR3 is 19 amino acids. The CDR3 is CASSPQGAAGSSSYNEQFF. The CDR3 coding sequence is TGCGCCAGCAGCCCCCAAGGGGCAGCGGGATCCAGCTCCTACAATGAGCAGTTCTTC.

The chain links TRBV3-1 to TRBJ2-3; D is unclear. CDR3 length equals 17 residues. Germline CDR1 is LGHDT and CDR2 is YNNKEL (reference sequence). V lost 0 bases to trimming and J lost 0 bases, with 13 bases between them. CDR3 coding DNA: TGTGCCAGCAGCCAAGAAGTGGTGCGTACTAGCACAGATACGCAGTATTTT. This encodes CASSQEVVRTSTDTQYF.

This clonotype was seen a few times. The chain recombines TRBV12-3 or TRBV12-4 with TRBJ2-5; 12 bases are a match to TRBD2. Germline trimming cut 6 bases from V and 1 base from J; bases unmatched to any gene: 3. CDR3 length: 15 amino acids. The CDR3 spells CASRASGGVQETQYF. The CDR3 nucleotides read TGTGCCAGCAGGGCTAGCGGGGGGGTCCAAGAGACCCAGTACTTC.

This clonotype was found a few times. The chain couples TRBV4-2 to TRBJ2-2, with D possibly TRBD2 on 6 matching bases. Trimming removed 0 bases from V and 6 bases from J, with 8 bases in between. This CDR3 comprises 14 residues. Looked up from germline, CDR1 is LGHNA and CDR2 is YNFKEQ. The CDR3 is CASSQDPSAGELFF. The CDR3 DNA reads as TGTGCCAGCAGCCAAGACCCTAGCGCCGGGGAGCTGTTTTTT.

V and J are TRBV9 and TRBJ2-1, with TRBD2 as a possible D gene (5 bases). The V end lost 3 bases, the J end lost 0 bases, and 10 bases lay between the germline ends. Germline CDR1 SGDLS, CDR2 YYNGEE. This CDR3 contains 15 residues. The CDR3 loop is CASSAKDSSYNEQFF. CDR3 DNA: TGTGCCAGCAGCGCTAAGGACTCCTCCTACAATGAGCAGTTCTTC.

J is TRBJ2-7 and V is TRBV27; 7 bases map to TRBD2. CDR1 MNHEY and CDR2 SMNVEV come from the germline V gene (reference sequence). This CDR3 contains 15 residues. Germline trimming cut 1 base from V and 2 bases from J; bases unmatched to any gene: 5. CDR3 sequence (DNA): TGTGCCAGCAGTTTATGGGTGGGAGGGCCCTACGAGCAGTACTTC. Its translation is CASSLWVGGPYEQYF.

The V call is TRBV20-1, the J call TRBJ2-3, with D unclear. The germline gives CDR1 DFQATT, CDR2 SNEGSKA (reference sequence). The germline V and J ends were trimmed by 3 bases and 2 bases, with 12 bases remaining between them. The CDR3 is 14 residues long. The CDR3 nucleotides are TGCAGTGCTAGCCGTTCCGAGCTCACAGATACGCAGTATTTT. Translated, it gives CSASRSELTDTQYF.

The chain uses TRBV7-9 and TRBJ2-3; 10 bases map to TRBD2. The CDR3 covers 16 residues. Germline CDR1 is SEHNR and CDR2 is FQNEAQ (reference sequence). V dropped 3 bases and J dropped 4; count of bases not matched to a gene: 7. CDR3 amino acids: CASSFELAGIADTQYF. CDR3 DNA sequence: TGTGCCAGCAGCTTTGAACTAGCGGGAATCGCAGATACGCAGTATTTT.

This clonotype was counted only a few times. The chain employs TRBV9 and TRBJ1-1; 7 positions agree with TRBD1. This CDR3 region has 15 residues. Trimming took 3 bases from V and 8 from J; bases not matched to a gene: 13. The germline gives CDR1 SGDLS, CDR2 YYNGEE. CDR3 coding DNA: TGTGCCAGCAGCGCAGGCGACAGGGTGGCATCGGAAGCTTTCTTT. This translates into CASSAGDRVASEAFF.

This clonotype came up a few times. The rearrangement uses TRBV20-1 and TRBJ2-3; no reliable D call. In germline, CDR1 is DFQATT, CDR2 SNEGSKA (reference sequence). The CDR3 length is 16 residues. The V end was cut by 0 bases, the J end by 6 bases, with 19 bases between. The CDR3 sequence is CSARDPGRGLSDTQYF. The CDR3 coding sequence is TGCAGTGCTAGAGATCCCGGCAGAGGTCTATCGGATACGCAGTATTTT.

This clonotype came up a few times. The chain couples TRBV29-1 to TRBJ2-7, with 9 bases aligning to TRBD2. Looked up from germline, CDR1 is SQVTM and CDR2 is ANQGSEA. CDR3 length equals 15 residues. V shed 4 bases and J 1 base; nucleotides not matched to a gene: 8. The chain's CDR3 is CSVAHGAGGSYEQYF. CDR3 coding DNA: TGCAGCGTTGCACATGGAGCGGGAGGTTCCTACGAGCAGTACTTC.

V is TRBV7-2 and J is TRBJ1-6; D remains ambiguous. V was shortened by 2 bases and J by 7 bases, with 12 bases between the two germline ends. Germline CDR1 SGHTA, CDR2 FQGNSA. The CDR3 sequence is 15 residues long. The CDR3 protein is CASSLMPGRNSPLHF. For the CDR3, the DNA is TGTGCCAGCAGCTTAATGCCTGGTAGGAATTCACCCCTCCACTTT.

V and J are TRBV7-9 and TRBJ2-1, with 13 positions matching TRBD2. In germline, CDR1 is SEHNR, CDR2 FQNEAQ (reference sequence). With 1 base clipped from V and 8 bases from J, the junction kept 8 bases outside the gene matches. The CDR3 totals 17 residues. The CDR3 reads CASSLEVRLAGGHEQFF. The CDR3, as DNA: TGTGCCAGCAGCTTAGAGGTCCGACTAGCGGGGGGTCATGAGCAGTTCTTC.